Sequencing of this T cell receptor (beta chain) was carried out in a study of T cell responses to AZD1222 COVID-19 vaccine. Study-level findings and limits: At baseline, seropositivity was found in only six or seven AZD1222 recipients. Spike-spanning, vaccine-associated CD4 TCRs were dominant at 160-218 and 743-854. It should be noted that donors were predominantly white British and more often female, and clonal diversity was possibly underestimated.

TCRdb keeps only in-frame clones here, not all; method: immunoSEQ multiplex PCR. The sample includes about 170,000 clones, about 92% of them seen just once. The germline V gene encodes CDR1 LGHDT and CDR2 YNNKEL (reference sequence). This CDR3 is 16 amino acids long. V was pared by 0 bases and J by 1 base, with 12 bases between. With regard to this clone: Its antigen is still unknown.

The material sequenced was peripheral blood, taken on day 0 of AZD1222 vaccination. The rearrangement uses TRBV3-1 (or the pseudogene TRBV3-2) and TRBJ2-5; D is unclear. The source of this sequence is an adult in good health. The CDR3 sequence is CASSQDREAFQETQYF. The DNA for the CDR3 is TGTGCCAGCAGCCAAGATCGCGAAGCATTCCAAGAGACCCAGTACTTC.